Here is one T cell receptor beta chain with its context. Its antigen is unknown. Vbeta (60) and Jbeta (13) primers were used in the PCR. The repertoire was sequenced with immunoSEQ multiplex PCR; TCRdb's copy has only in-frame clones and lacks some. The sample consists of 190,000 or so clones, 70% to 85% of them appearing once. The CDR3 runs to 14 residues. Germline lookup yields CDR1 MNHNS and CDR2 SASEGT. V gave up 3 bases and J gave up 4 bases, with 12 bases separating them. The data belong to a study of cytomegalovirus exposure and HLA in healthy donors. The study's findings and limits: Cytomegalovirus status was reportedly diagnosed by the classifier with high sensitivity and specificity. The study assumed roughly uniform donor sequencing depth for presence/absence analyses.

When sampled, the donors appeared nominally healthy, though they likely had unrecorded immune exposures. The specimen sequenced was PBMCs. V usage is TRBV6-1 and J usage is TRBJ1-2; maybe TRBD1 (5 bases). The clonotype was recovered from a boy aged 2 to 10 in good health and CMV-seronegative. In DNA, the CDR3 is TGTGCCAGCAGTGACCCGACAGTCCTCTATGGCTACACCTTC. Translation: CASSDPTVLYGYTF.